The clone carrying this T cell receptor beta chain was picked up a small number of times. Antigen: not known. The use of a sample-barcoded 5' primer and a J-beta primer mix characterized a second PCR of about 6 to 12 cycles. Each cDNA molecule was tagged by a template-switch adaptor with 12 random nucleotides. The study obtained at least 2.5 million CDR3-containing paired-end reads from every sample. TCRdb passed the 5' RACE reads through MiXCR, listing each CDR3 protein once. The sample has about 780,000 distinct CDR3 sequences, around 24% seen once. The data are from a study of blood T cells in healthy people across ages. Whole-study findings and limits: While age rose, TCR beta diversity per million T cells dropped in a roughly linear way.

Extracted total RNA amounted to at least 5.5 micrograms for each sample. Another study also made use of these data, one on T cells of mothers and their children.

Sequenced material: blood. The sequence derives from a boy aged 10-17 years in good health.

The CDR3 loop is CASSSIFGEQYF. The CDR3 DNA reads as TGTGCCAGCAGCTCCATATTCGGCGAGCAGTACTTC. The chain couples TRBV6-5 to TRBJ2-7; unclear D gene. V shed 6 bases and J shed 6 bases, with 12 bases lying between them. This CDR3 region has 12 residues. Germline values: CDR1 MNHEY, CDR2 SVGAGI.